The 2 T cell receptor beta chains below were found in one sample sequenced in a study of T cell clonality in common variable immunodeficiency. Sequencing used immunoSEQ multiplex PCR; TCRdb keeps in-frame clones, though not all of them. In total the sample includes about 47,000 clones, none of them seen once. The sequenced material came from peripheral blood mononuclear cells. The source is a person aged 18-70 years in good health.

Incomplete CDR3 DNA: TGTGCCAGCAGCTTATATCAAGCGACCGGGGAG. Residues: CASSLYQATGE. Given in full, the CDR3 is CASSLYQATGELFF. The rearrangement joins TRBV7-3 to TRBJ2-2; D not resolved. The DNA ends 3 residues before the CDR3 does, and the rest of the CDR3 is filled in from the germline J gene. CDR3 size: 14 residues. Looked up from germline, CDR1 is SGHTA and CDR2 is FQGTGA. V lost 2 bases and J 5 bases, leaving 9 bases between the germline ends.

This clone showed up many times. From the germline J gene comes the end of the CDR3, since the read stops 3 residues before it. The chain is built from TRBV30 and TRBJ2-5, with 8 nucleotides matching TRBD1. The germline V gene encodes CDR1 GTSNPN and CDR2 SVGIG (reference sequence). V lost 3 bases and J lost 4; bases outside the gene matches: 4. This CDR3 has 13 amino acids. This CDR3 is CAWSAGGVETQYF. The sequenced CDR3 bases are TGTGCCTGGAGCGCAGGGGGCGTAGAGACC.